Reported below is one T cell receptor beta chain. In the original processing: Estimation of nucleated cell counts was performed using reference gene primer amplification. Assay: immunoSEQ multiplex PCR; the TCRdb copy retains only in-frame clones and omits some. The V and J calls and the clone size are those of that table, but D and trimming were determined from the DNA. Of hundreds of thousands of clones listed, 89% are singletons. The sample belongs to a study of blood T cell repertoires in COVID-19. Study-level information: The cDNA or gDNA used as material had been derived from T cells, B-cell-depleted T cells, or PBMCs.

This receptor was taken from a man aged 18 to 29 with COVID-19, enrolled during active disease. Sequenced input: peripheral blood.

This CDR3 reads CASRSGPGGSYNEQFF. CDR3 bases: TGTGCCAGCCGCTCGGGTCCGGGAGGGTCCTACAATGAGCAGTTCTTC. V gene TRBV27 combines with J gene TRBJ2-1, with 8 positions matching TRBD2. CDR1 MNHEY and CDR2 SMNVEV come from the germline V gene (reference sequence). After removal of 8 bases from V and 1 base from J, the junction contained 10 bases not matched to a gene. This CDR3 is 16 amino acids long.